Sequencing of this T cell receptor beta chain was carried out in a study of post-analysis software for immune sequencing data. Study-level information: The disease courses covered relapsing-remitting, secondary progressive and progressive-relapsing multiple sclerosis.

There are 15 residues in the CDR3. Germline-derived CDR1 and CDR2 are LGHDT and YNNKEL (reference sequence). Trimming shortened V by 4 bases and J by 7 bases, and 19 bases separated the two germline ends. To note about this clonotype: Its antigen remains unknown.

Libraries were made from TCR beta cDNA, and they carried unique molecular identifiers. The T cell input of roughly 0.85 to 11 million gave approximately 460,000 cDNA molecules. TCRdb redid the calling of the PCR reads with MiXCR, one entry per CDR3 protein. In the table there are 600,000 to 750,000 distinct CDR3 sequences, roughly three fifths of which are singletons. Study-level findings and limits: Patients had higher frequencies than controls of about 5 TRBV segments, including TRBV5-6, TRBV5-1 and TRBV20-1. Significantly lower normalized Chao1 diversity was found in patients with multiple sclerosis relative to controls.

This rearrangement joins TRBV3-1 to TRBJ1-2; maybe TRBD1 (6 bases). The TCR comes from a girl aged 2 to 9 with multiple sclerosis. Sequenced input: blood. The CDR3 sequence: CASSRATRTAFGYTF. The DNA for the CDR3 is TGTGCCAGCAGCCGGGCGACTCGGACAGCCTTTGGCTACACCTTC.